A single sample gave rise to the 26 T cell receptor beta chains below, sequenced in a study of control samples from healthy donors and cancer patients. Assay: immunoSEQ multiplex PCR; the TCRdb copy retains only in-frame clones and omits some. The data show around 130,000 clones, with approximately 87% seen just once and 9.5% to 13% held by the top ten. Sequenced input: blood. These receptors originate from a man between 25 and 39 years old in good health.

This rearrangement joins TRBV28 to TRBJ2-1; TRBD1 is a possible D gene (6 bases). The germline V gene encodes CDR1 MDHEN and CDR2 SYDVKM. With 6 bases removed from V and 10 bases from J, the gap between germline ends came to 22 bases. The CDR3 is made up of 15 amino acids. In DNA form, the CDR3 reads TGTGCCAGCAGAACCTCCGGGACAAGTTTCCACGAGCAGTTCTTC. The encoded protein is CASRTSGTSFHEQFF. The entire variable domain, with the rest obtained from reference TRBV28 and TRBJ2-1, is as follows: DVKVTQSSRYLVKRTGEKVFLECVQDMDHENMFWYRQDPGLGLRLIYFSYDVKMKEKGDIPEGYSVSREKKERFSLILESASTNQTSMYLCASRTSGTSFHEQFFGPGTRLTVL.

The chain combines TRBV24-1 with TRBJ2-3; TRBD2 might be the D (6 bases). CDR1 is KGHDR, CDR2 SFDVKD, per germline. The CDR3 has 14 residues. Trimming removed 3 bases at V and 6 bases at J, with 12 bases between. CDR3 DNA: TGTGCCACCAGTGATGTGCGGGGCGCCGATACGCAGTATTTT. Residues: CATSDVRGADTQYF.

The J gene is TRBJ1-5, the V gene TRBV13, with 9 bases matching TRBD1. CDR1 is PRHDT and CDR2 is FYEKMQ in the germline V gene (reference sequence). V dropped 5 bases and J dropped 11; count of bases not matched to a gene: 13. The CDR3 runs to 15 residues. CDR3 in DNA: TGTGCCAGCAGCCTCGCCGGGACAGGGAATCCCGCCCAGCATTTT. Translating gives CASSLAGTGNPAQHF.

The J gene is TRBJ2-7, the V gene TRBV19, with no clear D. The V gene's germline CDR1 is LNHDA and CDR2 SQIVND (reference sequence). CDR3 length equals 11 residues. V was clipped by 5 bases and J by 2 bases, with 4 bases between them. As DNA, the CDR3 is TGTGCCAGTAGTCTTACCTACGAGCAGTACTTC. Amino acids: CASSLTYEQYF. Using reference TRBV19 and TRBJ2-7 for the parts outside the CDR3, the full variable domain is DGGITQSPKYLFRKEGQNVTLSCEQNLNHDAMYWYRQDPGQGLRLIYYSQIVNDFQKGDIAEGYSVSREKKESFPLTVTSAQKNPTAFYLCASSLTYEQYFGPGTRLTVT.

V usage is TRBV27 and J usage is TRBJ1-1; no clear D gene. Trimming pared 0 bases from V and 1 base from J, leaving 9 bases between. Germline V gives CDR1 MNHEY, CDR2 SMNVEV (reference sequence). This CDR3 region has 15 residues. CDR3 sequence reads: CASSLSRRGNTEAFF. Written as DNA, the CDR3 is TGTGCCAGCAGTTTATCTCGACGGGGGAACACTGAAGCTTTCTTT.

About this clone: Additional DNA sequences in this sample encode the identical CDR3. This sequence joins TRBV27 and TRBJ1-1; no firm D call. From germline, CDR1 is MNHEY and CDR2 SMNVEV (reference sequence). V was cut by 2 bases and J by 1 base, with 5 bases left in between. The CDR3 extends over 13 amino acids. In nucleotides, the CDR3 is TGTGCCAGCAGTTTAGGGAGGAACACTGAAGCTTTCTTT. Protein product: CASSLGRNTEAFF.

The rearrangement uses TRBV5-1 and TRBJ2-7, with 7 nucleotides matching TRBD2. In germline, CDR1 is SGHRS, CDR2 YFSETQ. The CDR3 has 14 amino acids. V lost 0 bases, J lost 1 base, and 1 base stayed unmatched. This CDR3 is CASSLDGGSYEQYF. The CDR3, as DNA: TGCGCCAGCAGCTTGGACGGGGGGTCCTACGAGCAGTACTTC.

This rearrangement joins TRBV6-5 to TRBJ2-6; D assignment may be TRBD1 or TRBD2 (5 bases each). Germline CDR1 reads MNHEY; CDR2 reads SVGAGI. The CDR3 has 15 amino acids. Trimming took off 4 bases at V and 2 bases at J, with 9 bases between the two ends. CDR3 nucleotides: TGTGCCAGCAGTTTGGGGGTGGCTGGGGCCAACGTCCTGACTTTC. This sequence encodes CASSLGVAGANVLTF.

The CDR3 sequence is CASNFPGQDEAFF. The DNA of the CDR3 is TGTGCCAGCAACTTTCCGGGGCAGGATGAAGCTTTCTTT. This chain uses TRBV7-9 with TRBJ1-1; D perhaps matches TRBD1 (5 bases). V was trimmed by 7 bases and J by 7 bases, leaving 16 bases between them. The CDR3 sequence is 13 residues long. CDR1 and CDR2 from the germline V gene are SEHNR and FQNEAQ (reference sequence).

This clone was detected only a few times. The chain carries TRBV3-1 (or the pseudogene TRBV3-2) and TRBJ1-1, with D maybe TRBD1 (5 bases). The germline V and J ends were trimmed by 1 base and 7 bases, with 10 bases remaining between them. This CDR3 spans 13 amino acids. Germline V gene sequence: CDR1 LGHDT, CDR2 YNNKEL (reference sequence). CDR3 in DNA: TGTGCCAGCAGCCAAGTCAGCGGGGGTGAAGCTTTCTTT. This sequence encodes CASSQVSGGEAFF.

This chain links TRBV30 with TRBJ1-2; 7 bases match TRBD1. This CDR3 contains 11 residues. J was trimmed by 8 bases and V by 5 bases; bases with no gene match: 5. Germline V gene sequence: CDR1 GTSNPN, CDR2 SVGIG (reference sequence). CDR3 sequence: CAWGGGGGYTF. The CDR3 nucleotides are TGTGCCTGGGGAGGAGGGGGCGGCTACACCTTC.

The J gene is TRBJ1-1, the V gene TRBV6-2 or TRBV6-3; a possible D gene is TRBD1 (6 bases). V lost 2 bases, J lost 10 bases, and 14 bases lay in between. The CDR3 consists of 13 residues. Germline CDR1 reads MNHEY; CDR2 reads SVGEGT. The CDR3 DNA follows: TGTGCCAGCAGTTACAGCTCGATCAGGGGAGCTTTCTTT. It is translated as CASSYSSIRGAFF.

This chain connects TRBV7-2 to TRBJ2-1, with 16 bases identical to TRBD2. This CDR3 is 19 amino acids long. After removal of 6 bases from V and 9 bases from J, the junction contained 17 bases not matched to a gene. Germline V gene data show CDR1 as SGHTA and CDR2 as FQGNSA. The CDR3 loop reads CASRPSGLAGGPTQGEQFF. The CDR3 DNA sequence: TGTGCCAGCAGGCCCTCGGGACTAGCGGGGGGGCCGACACAAGGTGAGCAGTTCTTC.

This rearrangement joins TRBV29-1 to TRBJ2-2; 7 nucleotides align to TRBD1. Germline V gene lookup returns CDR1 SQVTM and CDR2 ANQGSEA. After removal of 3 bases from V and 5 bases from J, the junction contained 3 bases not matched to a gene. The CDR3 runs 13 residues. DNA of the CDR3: TGCAGCGTTGAGGCAGGGGGTACCGGGGAGCTGTTTTTT. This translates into CSVEAGGTGELFF.

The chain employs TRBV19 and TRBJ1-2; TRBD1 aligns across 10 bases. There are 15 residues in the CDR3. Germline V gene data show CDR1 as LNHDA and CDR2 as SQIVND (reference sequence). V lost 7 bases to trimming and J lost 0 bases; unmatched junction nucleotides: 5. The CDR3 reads CASTQDRGANYGYTF. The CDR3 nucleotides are TGTGCCAGTACCCAGGACAGGGGGGCTAACTATGGCTACACCTTC.

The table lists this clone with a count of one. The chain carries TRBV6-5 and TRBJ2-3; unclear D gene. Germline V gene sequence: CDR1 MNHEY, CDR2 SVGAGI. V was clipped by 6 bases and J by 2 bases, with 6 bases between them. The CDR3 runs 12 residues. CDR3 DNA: TGTGCCAGCAGATCAGCCACAGATACGCAGTATTTT. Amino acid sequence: CASRSATDTQYF.

The CDR3 here is CASSSQGQGSSPLHF. CDR3 nucleotide sequence: TGTGCCAGCAGTTCCCAGGGACAGGGGAGCTCACCCCTCCACTTT. The V and J genes are TRBV6-5 and TRBJ1-6; TRBD1 matches at 10 bases. This CDR3 is 15 amino acids long. Germline CDR1 is MNHEY and CDR2 is SVGAGI. The V segment lost 4 bases and the J segment 10 bases; nucleotides outside the gene matches: 7.

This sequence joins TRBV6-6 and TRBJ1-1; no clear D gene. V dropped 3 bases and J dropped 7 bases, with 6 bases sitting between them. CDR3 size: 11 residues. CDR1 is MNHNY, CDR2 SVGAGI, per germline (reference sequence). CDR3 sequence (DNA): TGTGCCAGCAGTTATAGGCGTGAAGCTTTCTTT. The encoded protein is CASSYRREAFF.

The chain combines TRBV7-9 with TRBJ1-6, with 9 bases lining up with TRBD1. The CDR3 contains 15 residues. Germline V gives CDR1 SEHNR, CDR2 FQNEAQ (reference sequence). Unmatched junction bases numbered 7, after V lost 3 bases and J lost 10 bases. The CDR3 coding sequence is TGTGCCAGCAGCTTTTACGGGACAGGGAAATCACCCCTCCACTTT. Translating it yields CASSFYGTGKSPLHF.

CDR3: CASSRATNEKLFF. In nucleotides, the CDR3 is TGTGCCAGCAGTAGAGCAACTAATGAAAAACTGTTTTTT. V gene TRBV12-3 or TRBV12-4 combines with J gene TRBJ1-4; D remains ambiguous. The CDR3 has 13 residues. Trimming cost V 5 bases and J 0 bases, with 4 bases left between them.

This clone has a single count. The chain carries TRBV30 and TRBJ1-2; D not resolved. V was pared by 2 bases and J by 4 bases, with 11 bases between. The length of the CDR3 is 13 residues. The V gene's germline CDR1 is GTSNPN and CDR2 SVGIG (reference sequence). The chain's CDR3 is CAWSPGPPYGYTF. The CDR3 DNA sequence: TGTGCCTGGAGTCCCGGGCCCCCCTATGGCTACACCTTC.

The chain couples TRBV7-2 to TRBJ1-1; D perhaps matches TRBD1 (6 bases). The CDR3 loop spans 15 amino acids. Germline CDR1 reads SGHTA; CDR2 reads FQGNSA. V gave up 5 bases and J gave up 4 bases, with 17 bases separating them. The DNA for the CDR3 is TGTGCCAGCAGCACCCGGCCAGGGGCGGGCACTGAAGCTTTCTTT. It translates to CASSTRPGAGTEAFF.

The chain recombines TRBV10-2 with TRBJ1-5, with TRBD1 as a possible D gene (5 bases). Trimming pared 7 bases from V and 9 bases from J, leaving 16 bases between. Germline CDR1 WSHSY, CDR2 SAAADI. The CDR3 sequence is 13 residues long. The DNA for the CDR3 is TGCGCCAGCACGGACGGCCTCGGGGGGCCCCAGCATTTT. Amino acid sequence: CASTDGLGGPQHF.

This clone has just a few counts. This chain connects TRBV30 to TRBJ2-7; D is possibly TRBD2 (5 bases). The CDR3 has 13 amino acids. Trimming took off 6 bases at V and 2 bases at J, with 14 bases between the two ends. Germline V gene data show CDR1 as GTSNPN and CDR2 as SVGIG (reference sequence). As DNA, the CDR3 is TGTGCCTGCGCCAAAGACGGGGCCTACGAGCAGTACGTC. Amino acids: CACAKDGAYEQYV.

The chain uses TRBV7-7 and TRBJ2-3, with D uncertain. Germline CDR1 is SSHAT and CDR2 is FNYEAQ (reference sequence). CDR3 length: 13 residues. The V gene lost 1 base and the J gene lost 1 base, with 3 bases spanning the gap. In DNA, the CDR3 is TGTGCCAGCAGCTTAGGCGGCACAGATACGCAGTATTTT. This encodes CASSLGGTDTQYF.

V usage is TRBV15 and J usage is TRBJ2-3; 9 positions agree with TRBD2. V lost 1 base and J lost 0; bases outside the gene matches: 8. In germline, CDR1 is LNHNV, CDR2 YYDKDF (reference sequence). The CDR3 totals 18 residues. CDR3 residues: CATSRVGGGVSSTDTQYF. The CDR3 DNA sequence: TGTGCCACCAGCAGAGTAGGCGGGGGGGTTTCTAGCACAGATACGCAGTATTTT.